This T cell receptor beta chain is drawn from a study of blood T cell repertoires in COVID-19. In the study overall: The United States, Italy and Spain were the sources of the acute and convalescent COVID-19 samples. PBMCs, B-cell-depleted T cells, or T cells were the source of the cDNA or gDNA that made up the material.

Per the study methods: Nucleated cell counts were estimated from reference gene primer amplification. The assay was immunoSEQ multiplex PCR, and TCRdb's table has in-frame clones only and misses some. From that table come the V and J calls and clone size; the DNA was used to work out D and trimming. The data hold about 100,000 clones, with about 90% observed a single time. This CDR3 comprises 14 residues. The V gene lost 8 bases and the J gene lost 4 bases, with 17 bases spanning the gap. Germline loops: CDR1 WNHNN, CDR2 SYGVQD (reference sequence). The clonotype comes from a human donor in a cohort sampled during active COVID-19. The chain uses TRBV10-1 and TRBJ2-5, with TRBD2 as a possible D gene (6 bases). Sequencing was done on a sample of peripheral blood. The CDR3, as DNA: TGCGCCAGCTTCCGGGACCTCGGGGGAGAGACCCAGTACTTC. This codes for CASFRDLGGETQYF.